A single sample is the source of the 28 T cell receptor beta chains below, sequenced in a study of T cells after yellow fever vaccination. A single record per CDR3 protein comes from TCRdb applying MiXCR to the 5' RACE reads. The sample includes hundreds of thousands of distinct CDR3 sequences, around an eighth seen only once; the top ten take more than 13%. The sample was PBMCs, taken on the day of the yellow fever booster vaccination. These receptor sequences come from a man younger than 45 who received the YFV17D yellow fever vaccine.

The chain has TRBV4-3 and TRBJ2-7, with D unclear. CDR3 length equals 13 residues. The V gene lost 0 bases and the J gene lost 3 bases, with 6 bases spanning the gap. The germline V gene has CDR1 LGHNA and CDR2 YSLEER. The CDR3, as DNA: TGCGCCAGCAGCCAAGATACAAACTACGAGCAGTACTTC. It yields the protein CASSQDTNYEQYF.

The table lists this clonotype with a few counts. The V and J genes are TRBV6-5 and TRBJ2-1; TRBD2 matches at 9 bases. The CDR3 sequence is 17 residues long. The germline gives CDR1 MNHEY, CDR2 SVGAGI. Unmatched junction bases numbered 12, after V lost 2 bases and J lost 7 bases. CDR3 loop: CASSYMAGGLRGNEQFF. The CDR3 DNA reads TGTGCCAGCAGTTACATGGCGGGAGGGCTCAGGGGTAATGAGCAGTTCTTC.

This rearrangement joins TRBV7-6 to TRBJ2-7; 15 bases line up with TRBD2. From germline, CDR1 is SGHVS and CDR2 FNYEAQ. Germline trimming cut 0 bases from V and 2 bases from J; bases unmatched to any gene: 20. The CDR3 has 23 residues. CDR3 sequence: CASSLASPRGGTSGRSKAYEQYF. The CDR3 DNA is TGTGCCAGCAGCTTAGCGAGTCCTCGTGGGGGGACTAGCGGGAGGTCCAAGGCCTACGAGCAGTACTTC.

The gene calls are TRBV7-9 and TRBJ2-7; weak D call: TRBD2 (5 bases). The CDR3 contains 14 residues. Trimming took off 3 bases at V and 3 bases at J, with 12 bases between the two ends. Germline values: CDR1 SEHNR, CDR2 FQNEAQ (reference sequence). This CDR3 is CASSFSGKNYEQYF. CDR3 bases: TGTGCCAGCAGCTTCTCGGGGAAGAACTACGAGCAGTACTTC.

There are a few counts of this clonotype. The genes are TRBV10-3 and TRBJ2-5, with 9 bases identical to TRBD2. The CDR3 totals 15 residues. Germline V gene lookup returns CDR1 ENHRY and CDR2 SYGVKD. The V gene end was trimmed by 2 bases and the J gene end by 5 bases; junction bases not matched to a gene: 6. The CDR3 protein is CAISEEASGTETQYF. The CDR3 DNA is TGTGCCATCAGTGAGGAGGCTAGCGGGACGGAGACCCAGTACTTC.

This clonotype was detected only once. V is TRBV7-2 and J is TRBJ2-5, with a weak D call TRBD2 (5 bases). Looked up from germline, CDR1 is SGHTA and CDR2 is FQGNSA. Deletions cut 5 bases from V and 6 bases from J, with 19 bases between. The CDR3 runs 15 residues. The CDR3 coding sequence is TGTGCCAGCAGCGCCGATGGGAGCGGTATACAGACCCAGTACTTC. Residues: CASSADGSGIQTQYF.

This clonotype has just a few counts. The chain employs TRBV27 and TRBJ2-7, with a possible D match to TRBD1 (5 bases). The CDR3 consists of 14 residues. In germline, CDR1 is MNHEY, CDR2 SMNVEV (reference sequence). With 5 bases removed from V and 5 bases from J, the gap between germline ends came to 16 bases. CDR3 DNA sequence: TGTGCCAGCAGTCCACAGGACGGTGGGGACGAGCAGTACTTC. Residues: CASSPQDGGDEQYF.

The chain links TRBV14 to TRBJ2-3, with 8 bases aligning to TRBD2. CDR1 and CDR2 (germline): SGHDN, FVKESK. V was pared by 4 bases and J by 7 bases, with 13 bases of the junction left unmatched. The CDR3 sequence is 16 residues long. CDR3 sequence (DNA): TGTGCCAGCAGCCGTCCGGGACTAGTAAACGGACATACGCAGTATTTT. It yields the protein CASSRPGLVNGHTQYF.

This clonotype was counted at least ten times. The rearrangement uses TRBV5-1 and TRBJ2-7, with 8 bases that match TRBD2. Germline CDR1 is SGHRS and CDR2 is YFSETQ. The trim removed 3 bases at V and 4 bases at J, leaving 9 bases unmatched. CDR3 size: 15 residues. As DNA, the CDR3 is TGCGCCAGCAGCTCCACAACCAGCGGGAGATACGAGCAGTACTTC. Its translation is CASSSTTSGRYEQYF.

This clonotype was detected a few times. This chain connects TRBV29-1 to TRBJ2-2, with D hard to call. This CDR3 is 14 amino acids long. V gave up 0 bases and J gave up 1 base, with 6 bases separating them. CDR1 is SQVTM and CDR2 is ANQGSEA in the germline V gene. CDR3 in amino acids: CSVEDWKNTGELFF. Here the CDR3 DNA reads TGCAGCGTTGAAGATTGGAAGAACACCGGGGAGCTGTTTTTT.

The chain's CDR3 is CSARPSYGYTF. The CDR3 nucleotides are TGCAGTGCTAGACCGAGCTATGGCTACACCTTC. The chain recombines TRBV20-1 with TRBJ1-2; the D is unclear. The CDR3 spans 11 residues. The germline V gene has CDR1 DFQATT and CDR2 SNEGSKA (reference sequence). Trimming shortened V by 2 bases and J by 4 bases, and 5 bases separated the two germline ends.

This CDR3 is CSARGGSAHRYEQYF. For the CDR3, the DNA is TGCAGTGCTAGGGGCGGGAGCGCCCATCGATACGAGCAGTACTTC. The J gene is TRBJ2-7, the V gene TRBV20-1, with 7 bases identical to TRBD2. The V segment lost 3 bases and the J segment 4 bases; nucleotides outside the gene matches: 12. Germline CDR1 DFQATT, CDR2 SNEGSKA (reference sequence). This CDR3 contains 15 residues.

CDR3 nucleotide sequence: TGTGCCACCAGCAGCGGGACAGGGCCATCTTCCTACGAGCAGTACTTC. It is translated as CATSSGTGPSSYEQYF. This chain connects TRBV15 to TRBJ2-7; 9 positions agree with TRBD1. The CDR3 has 16 residues. Germline V gene data show CDR1 as LNHNV and CDR2 as YYDKDF (reference sequence). The ends lost 3 bases at V and 1 base at J; junction bases unmatched: 7.

In its sample, this clonotype was seen a few times. This rearrangement joins TRBV11-1 to TRBJ2-6; D is perhaps TRBD2 (5 bases). There are 18 residues in the CDR3. Germline-derived CDR1 and CDR2 are SGHAT and FQDESV (reference sequence). Trimming stripped 3 bases from V and 0 bases from J, with 15 bases between. In nucleotides, the CDR3 is TGTGCCAGCAGCTTCTACTCCGGGATCTTCTCTGGGGCCAACGTCCTGACTTTC. It yields the protein CASSFYSGIFSGANVLTF.

The table lists this clonotype with many counts. The chain is built from TRBV20-1 and TRBJ2-1; 7 bases agree with TRBD2. From germline, CDR1 is DFQATT and CDR2 SNEGSKA (reference sequence). CDR3 size: 16 residues. J gave up 7 bases and V 6 bases, and 18 bases lay outside the gene matches. CDR3 protein: CSAPRVFGREMNEQFF. In DNA form, the CDR3 reads TGCAGTGCCCCCCGCGTTTTTGGGCGGGAGATGAATGAGCAGTTCTTC.

V gene TRBV20-1 combines with J gene TRBJ2-1; TRBD2 matches at 8 bases. The CDR3 sequence is 15 residues long. J lost 5 bases, V lost 3 bases, and 9 bases had no gene match. Germline CDR1 reads DFQATT; CDR2 reads SNEGSKA (reference sequence). The CDR3 sequence is CSARAGLGTNNEQFF. CDR3 DNA sequence: TGCAGTGCTAGGGCGGGACTAGGTACTAACAATGAGCAGTTCTTC.

This clonotype was seen only a few times. The chain carries TRBV6-1 and TRBJ1-5; the match to TRBD1 covers 9 bases. This CDR3 is built from 16 residues. Germline V gives CDR1 MNHNS, CDR2 SASEGT. The junction had 9 bases not matched to a gene; V was cut back by 6 bases and J by 3 bases. This CDR3 reads CASRPTGTGYNQPQHF. The CDR3 region has the DNA TGTGCCAGCAGACCAACCGGGACAGGGTACAATCAGCCCCAGCATTTT.

With regard to this clonotype: Just one base apart from a much larger clone, this may be a read error. V usage is TRBV6-2 or TRBV6-3 and J usage is TRBJ2-5, with 10 bases that match TRBD2. CDR3 size: 14 residues. V gave up 7 bases and J gave up 5 bases; unmatched junction bases: 7. Germline CDR1 reads MNHEY; CDR2 reads SVGEGT. In nucleotides, the CDR3 is TGTGCCAGCACCCCTAGCGGGAGTTTGGAGACCCAGTACTTC. This sequence encodes CASTPSGSLETQYF.

The count of this clonotype is one. The genes are TRBV7-2 and TRBJ2-3, with TRBD1 matching over 12 bases. CDR1 is SGHTA and CDR2 is FQGNSA in the germline V gene. The CDR3 length is 16 residues. Trimming cost V 5 bases and J 6 bases; bases outside gene matches: 9. The CDR3 nucleotides are TGTGCCAGCAGCCTAAACCGGGACAGGGGGCGGGATACGCAGTATTTT. This sequence encodes CASSLNRDRGRDTQYF.

The chain recombines TRBV5-6 with TRBJ2-3; the match to TRBD2 covers 12 bases. The germline gives CDR1 SGHDT, CDR2 YYEEEE. This CDR3 contains 15 residues. The trim removed 1 base at V and 6 bases at J, leaving 3 bases unmatched. CDR3 loop: CASSLLAGGQDTQYF. In nucleotides, the CDR3 is TGTGCCAGCAGCTTGCTAGCGGGGGGGCAGGATACGCAGTATTTT.

J is TRBJ2-5 and V is TRBV18; D unclear. V was cut by 2 bases and J by 5 bases, with 15 bases left in between. The CDR3 runs 15 residues. Germline V gene lookup returns CDR1 KGHSH and CDR2 LQKENI. CDR3 sequence: CASSPEDRVGETQYF. The CDR3, as DNA: TGTGCCAGCTCACCAGAAGACCGGGTCGGGGAGACCCAGTACTTC.

This clonotype was counted a few times. This chain uses TRBV6-1 with TRBJ1-1; D is undetermined. Germline loops: CDR1 MNHNS, CDR2 SASEGT. The CDR3 extends over 15 amino acids. Trimming took off 6 bases at V and 4 bases at J, with 18 bases between the two ends. CDR3 sequence: CASRNMGRPITEAFF. CDR3 sequence (DNA): TGTGCCAGCAGAAATATGGGCAGACCGATCACTGAAGCTTTCTTT.

This clonotype was found a few times. V gene TRBV27 combines with J gene TRBJ2-2, with D unresolved. This CDR3 has 13 residues. Per the germline V gene, CDR1 is MNHEY and CDR2 is SMNVEV (reference sequence). Between the trimmed V and J ends, which lost 8 bases and 7 bases, there was a span of 14 bases. Here the CDR3 reads CASAGINRGELFF. CDR3 DNA: TGTGCCAGCGCAGGAATTAACCGCGGGGAGCTGTTTTTT.

In its sample, this clonotype was seen a few times. The V gene is TRBV20-1, the J gene TRBJ2-3; D perhaps matches TRBD2 (6 bases). CDR3 length: 15 residues. Germline V gene data show CDR1 as DFQATT and CDR2 as SNEGSKA (reference sequence). V lost 2 bases and J 2 bases, leaving 14 bases between the germline ends. CDR3 sequence: CSARPAAGFTDTQYF. The CDR3 DNA is TGCAGTGCTAGACCTGCGGCGGGGTTCACAGATACGCAGTATTTT.

This clonotype was found a few times. The chain is built from TRBV19 and TRBJ2-2; TRBD1 might be the D (6 bases). Deletions cut 5 bases from V and 7 bases from J, with 17 bases between. Germline loops: CDR1 LNHDA, CDR2 SQIVND (reference sequence). The CDR3 is 15 residues long. CDR3 nucleotides: TGTGCCAGTAGTGTCACCAGGGGCATAGGCGGGGAGCTGTTTTTT. Translated: CASSVTRGIGGELFF.

The table lists this clonotype with a few counts. The V and J genes are TRBV5-5 and TRBJ2-7; 12 bases map to TRBD2. Germline loops: CDR1 SGHKS, CDR2 YYEKEE (reference sequence). J lost 5 bases, V lost 4 bases, and 10 bases had no gene match. CDR3 length equals 16 residues. The CDR3 is CASSMRGSSGRDEQYF. The CDR3 DNA reads TGTGCCAGCAGCATGCGAGGCTCTAGCGGGAGGGACGAGCAGTACTTC.

The chain couples TRBV5-1 to TRBJ2-7; 10 nucleotides match TRBD2. The CDR3 is 13 amino acids. V lost 4 bases and J lost 5; bases outside the gene matches: 3. Germline V gene data show CDR1 as SGHRS and CDR2 as YFSETQ. CDR3 sequence reads: CASSPSGSNEQYF. CDR3 sequence (DNA): TGCGCCAGCAGCCCTAGCGGGAGCAACGAGCAGTACTTC.

The chain is built from TRBV14 and TRBJ2-1, with D unresolved. The CDR3 length is 13 residues. CDR1 SGHDN and CDR2 FVKESK come from the germline V gene. Trimming removed 4 bases from V and 11 bases from J, with 15 bases in between. The CDR3 region has the DNA TGTGCCAGCAGCCTTCCCCCGGCTCCCAAGCAGTTCTTC. Its translation is CASSLPPAPKQFF. The full variable domain, rest sourced from reference TRBV14 and TRBJ2-1, is EAGVTQFPSHSVIEKGQTVTLRCDPISGHDNLYWYRRVMGKEIKFLLHFVKESKQDESGMPNNRFLAERTGGTYSTLKVQPAELEDSGVYFCASSLPPAPKQFFGPGTRLTVL.